These 18 T cell receptor beta chains share one sample of origin, sequenced in a study of blood T cell repertoires in COVID-19. Generated by immunoSEQ multiplex PCR, the TCRdb table keeps only in-frame clones and is missing some. The sample includes around 250,000 clones, 91% seen only once; the top ten take more than 1%. Sequencing was performed on PBMCs or T cells enriched from blood (not recorded which). These receptors originate from a human donor in a cohort exposed to, infected with or recovered from COVID-19 (not recorded which). The donor label of this sample is uncertain.

The chain couples TRBV27 to TRBJ2-2; perhaps TRBD1 as D (6 bases). Germline V lookup: CDR1 MNHEY, CDR2 SMNVEV (reference sequence). The CDR3 has 14 amino acids. V lost 9 bases, J lost 2 bases, and 13 bases lay in between. CDR3 nucleotides: TGTGCCAGTAGGATACAGGGAAACACCGGGGAGCTGTTTTTT. Amino acids: CASRIQGNTGELFF.

The chain is built from TRBV30 and TRBJ1-3; D gene unclear. The germline V and J ends were trimmed by 2 bases and 0 bases, with 5 bases remaining between them. The CDR3 is made up of 13 amino acids. Germline CDR1 and CDR2: GTSNPN and SVGIG (reference sequence). The CDR3 region is CAWSPYSGNTIYF. Here the CDR3 DNA reads TGTGCCTGGAGTCCCTACTCTGGAAACACCATATATTTT. Full variable domain (outside the CDR3, taken from reference TRBV30 and TRBJ1-3): SQTIHQWPATLVQPVGSPLSLECTVEGTSNPNLYWYRQAAGRGLQLLFYSVGIGQISSEVPQNLSASRPQDRQFILSSKKLLLSDSGFYLCAWSPYSGNTIYFGEGSWLTVV.

The rearrangement joins TRBV19 to TRBJ2-3; TRBD2 agrees at 7 bases. The CDR3 is 13 residues long. With 7 bases clipped from V and 0 bases from J, the junction kept 1 base outside the gene matches. CDR1 is LNHDA and CDR2 is SQIVND in the germline V gene (reference sequence). The CDR3 DNA sequence: TGTGCCAGTAAACTAGCGAGCACAGATACGCAGTATTTT. This sequence encodes CASKLASTDTQYF. The full variable domain, rest sourced from reference TRBV19 and TRBJ2-3, is DGGITQSPKYLFRKEGQNVTLSCEQNLNHDAMYWYRQDPGQGLRLIYYSQIVNDFQKGDIAEGYSVSREKKESFPLTVTSAQKNPTAFYLCASKLASTDTQYFGPGTRLTVL.

The CDR3 sequence: CASSLARGGGETQYF. The CDR3 DNA reads TGTGCCAGCAGCTTGGCAAGAGGTGGGGGGGAGACCCAGTACTTC. The V call is TRBV5-6, the J call TRBJ2-5; D is perhaps TRBD2 (6 bases). CDR1 and CDR2 from the germline V gene are SGHDT and YYEEEE. Trimming stripped 0 bases from V and 5 bases from J, with 14 bases between. The CDR3 spans 15 residues.

The chain joins TRBV30 to TRBJ1-1; D gene unclear. V was pared by 5 bases and J by 2 bases, with 9 bases between. Germline CDR1 and CDR2: GTSNPN and SVGIG (reference sequence). The CDR3 is made up of 12 amino acids. The CDR3 region is CAWSEINTEAFF. CDR3 coding DNA: TGTGCCTGGTCGGAGATTAACACTGAAGCTTTCTTT.

The chain has TRBV11-2 and TRBJ1-4; 7 nucleotides align to TRBD1. V lost 4 bases to trimming and J lost 6 bases; unmatched junction nucleotides: 5. Germline CDR1 is SGHAT and CDR2 is FQNNGV. The CDR3 is 14 residues long. CDR3 region: CASSSLDRHEKLFF. The CDR3 region has the DNA TGTGCCAGCAGCTCCTTGGACAGGCATGAAAAACTGTTTTTT.

The rearrangement uses TRBV29-1 and TRBJ1-5; TRBD1 matches at 8 bases. From germline, CDR1 is SQVTM and CDR2 ANQGSEA. V trimming: 4 bases; J trimming: 4 bases; junction bases outside the gene matches: 3. CDR3 length: 13 residues. CDR3 bases: TGCAGCGTTGCCAGGGGGCTTAATCAGCCCCAGCATTTT. Protein sequence: CSVARGLNQPQHF.

The rearrangement links TRBV2 to TRBJ2-7; tentatively, D is TRBD1 (5 bases). This CDR3 comprises 12 residues. Germline assignment: CDR1 SNHLY and CDR2 FYNNEI. V shed 6 bases and J shed 4 bases, with 10 bases lying between them. The CDR3, as DNA: TGTGCCAGCAGCATAAAGGGGTACGAGCAGTACTTC. It specifies CASSIKGYEQYF.

The chain carries TRBV6-5 and TRBJ2-2, with 10 positions matching TRBD1. Germline CDR1 is MNHEY and CDR2 is SVGAGI. The CDR3 contains 15 residues. V was clipped by 6 bases and J by 1 base; unmatched bases: 2. The DNA of the CDR3 is TGTGCCAGCAGATGGGACAGGGGGAACACCGGGGAGCTGTTTTTT. Encoded protein: CASRWDRGNTGELFF.

The rearrangement uses TRBV9 and TRBJ1-2, with a possible D match to TRBD1 (5 bases). CDR3 size: 14 residues. Trimming shortened V by 4 bases and J by 8 bases, and 18 bases separated the two germline ends. Germline loops: CDR1 SGDLS, CDR2 YYNGEE. CDR3 region: CASSLRGGSLGYTF. For the CDR3, the DNA is TGTGCCAGCAGCCTGAGGGGAGGATCTCTCGGCTACACCTTC.

V gene TRBV2 combines with J gene TRBJ1-1, with 8 bases lining up with TRBD1. Per germline, CDR1 SNHLY and CDR2 FYNNEI. J gave up 1 base and V 8 bases, and 6 bases lay outside the gene matches. CDR3 length equals 14 residues. The CDR3 is CASRTGTGNTEAFF. Here the CDR3 DNA reads TGTGCCAGCCGAACCGGGACAGGGAACACTGAAGCTTTCTTT.

The chain is built from TRBV7-6 and TRBJ1-2; 9 nucleotides line up with TRBD1. CDR3 length: 18 amino acids. J gave up 5 bases and V 0 bases, and 13 bases lay outside the gene matches. The germline V gene encodes CDR1 SGHVS and CDR2 FNYEAQ. The DNA for the CDR3 is TGTGCCAGCAGCTTAGCGCCTTGGGACAGGGCATTTGTATATGGCTACACCTTC. Translation: CASSLAPWDRAFVYGYTF.

The chain is built from TRBV10-3 and TRBJ1-2; D uncertain. V was shortened by 0 bases and J by 4 bases, with 9 bases between the two germline ends. The germline gives CDR1 ENHRY, CDR2 SYGVKD. This CDR3 spans 14 amino acids. The CDR3 sequence is CAISESTGTYGYTF. The CDR3 DNA is TGTGCCATCAGTGAGTCGACGGGAACCTATGGCTACACCTTC.

The CDR3 region is CASSQVLAGSYEQYF. DNA for the CDR3: TGCGCCAGCAGCCAAGTCCTAGCGGGTTCCTACGAGCAGTACTTC. The chain has TRBV4-1 and TRBJ2-7; 8 bases align to TRBD2. This CDR3 is 15 amino acids long. With 1 base clipped from V and 1 base from J, the junction kept 3 bases outside the gene matches. Germline lookup yields CDR1 MGHRA and CDR2 YSYEKL.

This rearrangement joins TRBV6-5 to TRBJ2-7; 11 nucleotides align to TRBD1. Germline loops: CDR1 MNHEY, CDR2 SVGAGI. The CDR3 runs 15 residues. V lost 6 bases and J lost 0; bases outside the gene matches: 4. The CDR3 DNA reads as TGTGCCAGCAGGGCTGGGACAGGGGGCTCCTACGAGCAGTACTTC. It codes for CASRAGTGGSYEQYF.

The chain couples TRBV19 to TRBJ2-1; D may be TRBD1 (6 bases). The CDR3 totals 14 residues. Trimming took 5 bases from V and 6 from J, leaving 14 bases between them. Germline loops: CDR1 LNHDA, CDR2 SQIVND (reference sequence). CDR3 DNA sequence: TGTGCCAGTAGTGAACAGGGTCGTCCCAATGAGCAGTTCTTC. As protein: CASSEQGRPNEQFF.

This clone was counted only a few times. V usage is TRBV2 and J usage is TRBJ1-2, with unresolved D. The CDR3 has 13 amino acids. Germline values: CDR1 SNHLY, CDR2 FYNNEI. Between the trimmed V and J ends, which lost 7 bases and 4 bases, there was a span of 13 bases. The CDR3 bases are TGTGCCAGCACGCTAGCCCCTTTCTATGGCTACACCTTC. As protein: CASTLAPFYGYTF. The full variable domain, with the rest looked up from reference TRBV2 and TRBJ1-2, is EPEVTQTPSHQVTQMGQEVILRCVPISNHLYFYWYRQILGQKVEFLVSFYNNEISEKSEIFDDQFSVERPDGSNFTLKIRSTKLEDSAMYFCASTLAPFYGYTFGSGTRLTVV.

The rearrangement joins TRBV15 to TRBJ2-3; 8 nucleotides line up with TRBD1. The CDR3 totals 15 residues. Germline V gives CDR1 LNHNV, CDR2 YYDKDF (reference sequence). The ends lost 1 base at V and 3 bases at J; junction bases unmatched: 3. The CDR3 bases are TGTGCCACCAGCAGAGCGGGACAGGCGACAGATACGCAGTATTTT. It codes for CATSRAGQATDTQYF.